This TCR beta chain was captured in a study of beta chain features in type 1 diabetes. In this sample, this clone turned up a few times. The antigen remains unidentified. Cells sorted by CD45RO/CCR7/CD25/CD127/CD95/CD27 comprised CD4+ naive, central memory, regulatory and stem cell-like memory cells. All of the sorted populations showed purity greater than 95%. The sequenced template was cDNA made from the entire isolated RNA. Profiled with immunoSEQ multiplex PCR; TCRdb holds only in-frame clones, not every one. Altogether roughly 150,000 clones are present, around 10% being singletons, with the ten largest covering roughly 2%. Study outcomes and limitations: For patients, the naive, central memory and Treg TCRB repertoires appeared more alike than for healthy donors.

The sequencing sample was made of central memory CD4+ T cells from blood. The TCR was taken from a man between 18 and 35 years old in good health.

CDR3 protein: CASSVDTGGEQYF. CDR3 in DNA: TGTGCCAGCAGCGTAGATACGGGGGGCGAGCAGTACTTC. The V and J genes are TRBV9 and TRBJ2-7, with TRBD2 identical over 7 bases. The CDR3 runs to 13 residues. The germline CDR1 and CDR2 sequences are SGDLS and YYNGEE. V was pared by 0 bases and J by 6 bases, with 3 bases of the junction left unmatched. Drawing the rest from reference TRBV9 and TRBJ2-7, the complete variable domain is DSGVTQTPKHLITATGQRVTLRCSPRSGDLSVYWYQQSLDQGLQFLIQYYNGEERAKGNILERFSAQQFPDLHSELNLSSLELGDSALYFCASSVDTGGEQYFGPGTRLTVT.